Given below is one T cell receptor (beta chain) in context. This record comes from a study of shared clonotypes between healthy human individuals. Study context: Per donor, three plates held CD4 naive cells, three held CD4 memory, two held CD8 naive and one held CD8 memory.

Donors comprised only Caucasian adults living in Nashville, Tennessee. Sequencing was performed with immunoSEQ multiplex PCR; in TCRdb, only in-frame clones are kept and a portion is missing. The repertoire includes roughly 1,000,000 clones, about 84% of them detected once, and 0.52% sits in the top ten. This CDR3 comprises 14 residues. Per the germline V gene, CDR1 is SGHTA and CDR2 is FQGNSA. Trimming pared 5 bases from V and 8 bases from J, leaving 15 bases between. Sequencing used memory CD4+ T cells from PBMCs. The sample's subset: CD45RA-negative fraction. J is TRBJ1-4 and V is TRBV7-2; no clear D. The sequence came from a man aged 18 to 30 in good health. Some clones in this sample may be carry-over from other donors' samples. CDR3 residues: CASSPYGGGEKLFF. CDR3 sequence (DNA): TGTGCCAGCAGCCCTTACGGAGGCGGGGAAAAACTGTTTTTT.